Here is one T cell receptor (beta chain) with its context. Its matching antigen is unknown. The time point is: week 5, during vaccination. A single vaccine dose contained 300 ug of mutant IDH1 20-mer peptide, and topical imiquimod was used with it. V shed 5 bases and J shed 6 bases, with 11 bases lying between them. This CDR3 has 13 amino acids. Germline loops: CDR1 LNHNV, CDR2 YYDKDF (reference sequence). Data came from immunoSEQ multiplex PCR; TCRdb stores just in-frame clones and leaves some out. Altogether around 32,000 clones are present, approximately 86% being singletons, with the ten largest covering less than 3.5%. This specimen comes from a study of a mutant IDH1 vaccine in newly diagnosed glioma. For the study at large: Patients under treatment included about 60% males and about 38% females and had a mean age of around 40 years. Study-level results: It was about 92% of patients that developed vaccine-induced immune responses.

The sequence derives from a middle-aged woman with glioma. Some clones in this sample may be carry-over from other donors' samples. The sample consisted of peripheral blood mononuclear cells (PBMCs), taken from a glioma patient whose treatment included an IDH1 peptide vaccine. The chain is built from TRBV15 and TRBJ1-5; maybe TRBD1 (6 bases). The CDR3 protein is CATSLQGRQPQHF. CDR3 DNA: TGTGCCACCAGCCTACAGGGACGTCAGCCCCAGCATTTT.